These 6 T cell receptor beta chains originate from one sample sequenced in a study of identifying expanded T cells in peripheral blood. Method: immunoSEQ multiplex PCR; TCRdb's copy keeps in-frame clones and lacks some. This sample has 120,000 or so clones, with over 65% found just once. The material sequenced was blood. These receptors were taken from a person between 18 and 75 years old in good health.

The V call is TRBV4-1, the J call TRBJ1-5, with a possible D match to TRBD1 (5 bases). V lost 4 bases and J 4 bases, leaving 17 bases between the germline ends. This CDR3 comprises 16 residues. The germline gives CDR1 MGHRA, CDR2 YSYEKL. CDR3 sequence reads: CASSRGTASGNQPQHF. The CDR3 region has the DNA TGCGCCAGCAGCCGAGGGACGGCAAGTGGGAATCAGCCCCAGCATTTT.

This chain connects TRBV7-9 to TRBJ2-5; TRBD1 matches 7 bases. Losses at the gene ends were 5 bases for V and 7 bases for J; bases not matched to a gene: 19. Germline V lookup: CDR1 SEHNR, CDR2 FQNEAQ (reference sequence). The CDR3 spans 17 residues. The CDR3: CASSGPFSTGMSGTQYF. CDR3 nucleotide sequence: TGTGCCAGCAGCGGACCGTTCTCGACAGGGATGTCGGGGACCCAGTACTTC.

The chain has TRBV5-4 and TRBJ1-2; D is uncertain. Germline V gene lookup returns CDR1 SGHNT and CDR2 YYREEE (reference sequence). CDR3 length equals 12 residues. V lost 2 bases and J 4 bases, leaving 6 bases between the germline ends. CDR3 nucleotides: TGTGCCAGCAGCTTCGACCGCTATGGCTACACCTTC. This encodes CASSFDRYGYTF.

This chain joins TRBV7-9 and TRBJ2-1; 7 bases are a match to TRBD1. The V gene's germline CDR1 is SEHNR and CDR2 FQNEAQ (reference sequence). J lost 7 bases, V lost 2 bases, and 8 bases had no gene match. CDR3 length: 15 residues. The CDR3 sequence is CASSLPQTGRNEQFF. CDR3 DNA: TGTGCCAGCAGCTTACCTCAGACAGGGCGAAATGAGCAGTTCTTC.

The chain is built from TRBV6-6 and TRBJ2-7; D unclear. This CDR3 is 13 amino acids long. Germline V gene sequence: CDR1 MNHNY, CDR2 SVGAGI (reference sequence). Between the trimmed V and J ends, which lost 7 bases and 0 bases, there was a span of 10 bases. The CDR3 DNA reads TGTGCCAGCAACCCAGGCAACTCCTACGAGCAGTACTTC. Residues: CASNPGNSYEQYF.

A few counts support this clone. The chain couples TRBV11-2 to TRBJ1-6, with D unresolved. CDR1 SGHAT and CDR2 FQNNGV come from the germline V gene. Trimming stripped 4 bases from V and 7 bases from J, with 14 bases between. This CDR3 spans 15 amino acids. CDR3 nucleotides: TGTGCCAGCAGCTGGAGTCACCCCCAAAATTCACCCCTCCACTTT. This gives the protein CASSWSHPQNSPLHF.